This is a list of T cell receptor beta chains from one sample in a study of cytomegalovirus exposure and HLA in healthy donors. The protocol was immunoSEQ multiplex PCR, while the TCRdb copy is restricted to in-frame clones and leaves out a portion. The sample has tens of thousands of clones, around 73% seen once; the top ten hold roughly 5.9%. The sequencing input was PBMCs. All receptors come from a man over 45 in good health and CMV-seronegative. CDR3s include the opening cysteine and the closing phenylalanine or tryptophan. The D gene is left open where the match is weak. Not all rows give a size; the values are once, few, many and, for expanded clones, a class.

D gene,CDR3 length,V gene,clone size,J gene,CDR3 DNA,CDR3 protein
-,14,TRBV2,-,TRBJ2-2,TGTGCCAGCACGACAGGTTCTTGGACCGGGGAGCTGTTTTTT,CASTTGSWTGELFF
-,15,TRBV27,-,TRBJ1-3,TGTGCCAGCTCGAGAGGTGGGAGCTCTGGAAACACCATATATTTT,CASSRGGSSGNTIYF
-,14,TRBV7-9,few,TRBJ2-5,TGTGCCAGCAGCCTTACATCACCGGGGGAGACCCAGTACTTC,CASSLTSPGETQYF
-,12,TRBV6-1,once,TRBJ1-1,TGTGCCAGCATAAGGACATCTCGTGAAGCTTTCTTT,CASIRTSREAFF
-,12,TRBV10-3,-,TRBJ1-4,TGTGCCATCAGTGGAACATCCGAAAAACTGTTTTTT,CAISGTSEKLFF
-,12,TRBV30,-,TRBJ1-1,TGTGCCTGGAGGCAGGAACACACTGAAGCTTTCTTT,CAWRQEHTEAFF
-,15,TRBV25-1,-,TRBJ2-7,TGTGCCAGCAGTGAATTGGAGATAGGCGTCTACGAGCAGTACTTC,CASSELEIGVYEQYF
-,15,TRBV7-9,-,TRBJ1-1,TGTGCCAGCAGCTCTCACACAGGGCGGAACACTGAAGCTTTCTTT,CASSSHTGRNTEAFF
TRBD2,17,TRBV15,-,TRBJ2-5,TGTGCCACCAGCAGGCCAAGGGGCGGGGGGGTGGAAGAGACCCAGTACTTC,CATSRPRGGGVEETQYF
TRBD1,14,TRBV27,-,TRBJ2-7,TGTGCCAGCAGTTCGACTTACAGGGGCTACGAGCAGTACTTC,CASSSTYRGYEQYF
TRBD1,12,TRBV6-5,-,TRBJ1-2,TGTGCCACCTCGACAGGGTCCTATGGCTACACCTTC,CATSTGSYGYTF
TRBD1,15,TRBV30,-,TRBJ2-2,TGTGCCTGGGTTGGGGGACAGAACGCGCCCGGGGAGCTGTTTTTT,CAWVGGQNAPGELFF
-,13,TRBV7-3,-,TRBJ2-7,TGTGCCAGCGGCCCCGGGGGCTCCTACGAGCAGTACTTC,CASGPGGSYEQYF
-,14,TRBV2,-,TRBJ2-1,TGTGCCAGCAGTGAAGCTAGGGGGACGGGGGAGCAGTTCTTC,CASSEARGTGEQFF
TRBD2,16,TRBV27,once,TRBJ2-2,TGTGCCAGCAACACACTAGCGGGGGGGCCGGCCGGGGAGCTGTTTTTT,CASNTLAGGPAGELFF
-,12,TRBV5-6,once,TRBJ1-2,TGTGCCAGCAGCTTCCCCGGGTATGGCTACACCTTC,CASSFPGYGYTF
-,12,TRBV30,-,TRBJ2-7,TGTGCCTGGAGTGGAGGGGGCTACGAGCAGTACTTC,CAWSGGGYEQYF
-,15,TRBV11-2,-,TRBJ2-7,TGTGCCAGCAGCTTAGAGGGGGCAAGCTCCTACGAGCAGTACTTC,CASSLEGASSYEQYF
-,13,TRBV6-1,-,TRBJ1-6,TGTGCCAGCAGGGGAGGGGGAAATTCACCCCTCCACTTT,CASRGGGNSPLHF
-,14,TRBV5-1,-,TRBJ1-2,TGCGCCAGCAGCACGGGGGGCACCAACTATGGCTACACCTTC,CASSTGGTNYGYTF
-,13,TRBV4-1,-,TRBJ2-5,TGCGCCAGCAGCCAGCTAGCACAAGAGACCCAGTACTTC,CASSQLAQETQYF
TRBD2,14,TRBV7-7,-,TRBJ2-3,TGTGCTAGCAGCTTAGGCGGGGGTGCAGATACGCAGTATTTT,CASSLGGGADTQYF
-,16,TRBV19,few,TRBJ2-5,TGTGCCAGTAGTATGCGAGGGACAAACATGCAAGAGACCCAGTACTTC,CASSMRGTNMQETQYF
-,17,TRBV5-1,-,TRBJ2-1,TGCGCCAGCAGCTTGAGCGGGGGACAGGGCGGTAGGAATGAGCAGTTCTTC,CASSLSGGQGGRNEQFF
-,15,TRBV4-1,-,TRBJ1-1,TGCGCCAGCAGCCCGACTCCTGTCTTGAACACTGAAGCTTTCTTT,CASSPTPVLNTEAFF
-,14,TRBV28,-,TRBJ1-1,TGTGCCAGCAGTTTATCCGGGAGCGGTACTGAAGCTTTCTTT,CASSLSGSGTEAFF
-,13,TRBV11-2,-,TRBJ1-2,TGTGCCAGCAGCTATGACAGGAGCTATGGCTACACCTTC,CASSYDRSYGYTF
TRBD1,15,TRBV30,-,TRBJ1-5,TGTGCCTGGAGCCGTTCCGACAGGGACAATCAGCCCCAGCATTTT,CAWSRSDRDNQPQHF
-,17,TRBV5-1,-,TRBJ1-1,TGCGCCAGCAGTAAGGATGGTCTCAAGGGGGTCGATACTGAAGCTTTCTTT,CASSKDGLKGVDTEAFF
-,12,TRBV12-5,-,TRBJ2-7,TGTGCTAGTGGTCTGACTCGGTACGAGCAGTACTTC,CASGLTRYEQYF
-,15,TRBV19,-,TRBJ2-7,TGTGCCAGTAGTATACCCCGTGACAGACCCCACGAGCAGTACTTC,CASSIPRDRPHEQYF
-,14,TRBV7-9,-,TRBJ1-3,TGTGCCAGCAGCTTAACAGGGACTGGAAACACCATATATTTT,CASSLTGTGNTIYF
TRBD1,13,TRBV6-1,-,TRBJ1-2,TGTGCCAGCACTGGACAGGGATTTTATGGCTACACCTTC,CASTGQGFYGYTF
-,12,TRBV6-1,few,TRBJ2-2,TGTGCCAGCAGTGTATCGTCTGGGGAGCTGTTTTTT,CASSVSSGELFF
-,13,TRBV2,-,TRBJ2-3,TGTGCCAGCAGTCACAGGGTCACAGATACGCAGTATTTT,CASSHRVTDTQYF
-,13,TRBV19,-,TRBJ1-5,TGTGCCAGTAGTATGCAGGGGAATCAGCCCCAGCATTTT,CASSMQGNQPQHF
TRBD1,14,TRBV19,once,TRBJ2-3,TGTGCCAGTACCCGGGACAGCAACACAGATACGCAGTATTTT,CASTRDSNTDTQYF
-,13,TRBV9,once,TRBJ2-1,TGTGCCAGCAGCCCTACAGAGGGCAATGAGCAGTTCTTC,CASSPTEGNEQFF
-,12,TRBV29-1,-,TRBJ2-3,TGCAGCGTTGTCGCTAGCCTAGATACGCAGTATTTT,CSVVASLDTQYF